The present T cell receptor beta chain was sequenced within a study of blood T cell repertoires in COVID-19. Background on the study: Italy, Spain and the United States were the sources of the convalescent and acute COVID-19 samples. The analysed material was cDNA or gDNA that came from T cells, B-cell-depleted T cells, or PBMCs.

This clone was detected only a few times. The repertoire was sequenced with immunoSEQ multiplex PCR; TCRdb's copy has only in-frame clones and lacks some. The sample holds approximately 220,000 clones, over 80% seen once. This receptor was taken from a man in his forties with acute or convalescent COVID-19. The sample consisted of peripheral blood.

The CDR3 reads CASAPGVEKLFF. The CDR3 DNA is TGTGCCAGTGCCCCGGGGGTCGAAAAACTGTTTTTT. V usage is TRBV19 and J usage is TRBJ1-4; the D gene is possibly TRBD1 (5 bases). V lost 8 bases and J 8 bases, leaving 12 bases between the germline ends. This CDR3 contains 12 residues. Germline V gives CDR1 LNHDA, CDR2 SQIVND (reference sequence).